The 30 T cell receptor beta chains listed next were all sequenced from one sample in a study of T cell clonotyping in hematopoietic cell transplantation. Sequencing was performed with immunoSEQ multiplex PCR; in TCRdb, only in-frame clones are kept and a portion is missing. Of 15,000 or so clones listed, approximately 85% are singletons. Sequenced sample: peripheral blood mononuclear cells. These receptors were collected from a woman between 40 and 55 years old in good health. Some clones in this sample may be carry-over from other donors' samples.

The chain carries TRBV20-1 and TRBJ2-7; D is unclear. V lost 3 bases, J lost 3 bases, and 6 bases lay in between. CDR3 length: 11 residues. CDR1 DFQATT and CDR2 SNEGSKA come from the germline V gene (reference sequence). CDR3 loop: CSASVDYEQYF. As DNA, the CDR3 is TGCAGTGCTAGCGTGGACTACGAGCAGTACTTC.

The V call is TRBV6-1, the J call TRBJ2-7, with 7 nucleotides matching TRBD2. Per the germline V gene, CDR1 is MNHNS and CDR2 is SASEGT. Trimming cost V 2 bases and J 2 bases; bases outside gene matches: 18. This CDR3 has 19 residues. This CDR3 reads CASSESDTSQAGPAYEQYF. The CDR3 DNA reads TGTGCCAGCAGTGAATCCGACACGTCTCAAGCGGGACCCGCCTACGAGCAGTACTTC.

CDR3 protein: CAWSRARVATNEKLFF. CDR3 nucleotides: TGTGCCTGGAGTCGCGCCCGGGTTGCAACTAATGAAAAACTGTTTTTT. The V gene is TRBV30, the J gene TRBJ1-4, with D uncertain. CDR3 length: 16 amino acids. Germline CDR1 and CDR2: GTSNPN and SVGIG (reference sequence). V was pared by 2 bases and J by 0 bases, with 13 bases between.

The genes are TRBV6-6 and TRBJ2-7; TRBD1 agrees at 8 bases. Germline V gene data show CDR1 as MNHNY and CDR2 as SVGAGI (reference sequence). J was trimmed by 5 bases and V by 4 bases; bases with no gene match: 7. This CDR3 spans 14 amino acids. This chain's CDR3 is CASSFRTGIHEQYF. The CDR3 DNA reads TGTGCCAGCAGTTTCCGGACAGGGATTCACGAGCAGTACTTC.

CDR3 loop: CASSSRTGGAAYEQYF. The DNA for the CDR3 is TGTGCCAGTAGTTCCCGGACAGGGGGCGCGGCCTACGAGCAGTACTTC. This rearrangement joins TRBV19 to TRBJ2-7, with TRBD1 identical over 11 bases. Germline trimming cut 5 bases from V and 2 bases from J; bases unmatched to any gene: 8. The CDR3 sequence is 16 residues long. Germline CDR1 LNHDA, CDR2 SQIVND (reference sequence).

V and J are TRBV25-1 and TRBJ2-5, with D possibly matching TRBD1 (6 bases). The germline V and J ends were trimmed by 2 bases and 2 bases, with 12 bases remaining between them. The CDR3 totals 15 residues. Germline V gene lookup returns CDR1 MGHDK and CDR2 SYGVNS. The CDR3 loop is CASSEKGVWQETQYF. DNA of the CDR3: TGTGCCAGCAGTGAAAAGGGGGTGTGGCAAGAGACCCAGTACTTC.

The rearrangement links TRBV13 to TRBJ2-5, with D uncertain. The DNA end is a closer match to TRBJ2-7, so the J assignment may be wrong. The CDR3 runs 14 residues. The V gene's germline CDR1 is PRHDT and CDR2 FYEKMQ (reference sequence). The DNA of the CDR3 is TGTGCCAGCAGCTCCGCTCCCGACCTCTACGAGCAGTACTTC. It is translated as CASSSAPDLYEQYF.

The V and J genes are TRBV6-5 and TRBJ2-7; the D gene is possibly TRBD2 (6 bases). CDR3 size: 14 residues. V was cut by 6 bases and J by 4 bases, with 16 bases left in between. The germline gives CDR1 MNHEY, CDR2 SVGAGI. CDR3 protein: CASSQPGVKYEQYF. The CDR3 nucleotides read TGTGCCAGCAGCCAACCGGGGGTTAAATACGAGCAGTACTTC.

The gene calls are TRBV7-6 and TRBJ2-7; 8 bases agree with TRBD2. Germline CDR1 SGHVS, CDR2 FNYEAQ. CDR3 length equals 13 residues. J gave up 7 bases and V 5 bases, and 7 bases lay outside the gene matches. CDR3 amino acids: CASSPGLGGEQYF. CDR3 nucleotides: TGTGCCAGCAGCCCGGGACTAGGGGGTGAGCAGTACTTC.

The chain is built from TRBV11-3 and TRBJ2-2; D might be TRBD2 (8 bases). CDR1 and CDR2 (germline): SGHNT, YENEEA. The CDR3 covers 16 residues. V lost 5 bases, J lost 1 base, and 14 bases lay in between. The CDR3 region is CASSGSGTENTGELFF. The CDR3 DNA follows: TGTGCCAGCAGCGGTAGCGGGACAGAGAACACCGGGGAGCTGTTTTTT.

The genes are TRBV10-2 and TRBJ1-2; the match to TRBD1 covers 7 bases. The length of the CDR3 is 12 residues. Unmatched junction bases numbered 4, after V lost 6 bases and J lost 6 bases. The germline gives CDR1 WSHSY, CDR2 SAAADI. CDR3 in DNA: TGCGCCAGCAGGGGGACAGTCAATGGCTACACCTTC. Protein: CASRGTVNGYTF.

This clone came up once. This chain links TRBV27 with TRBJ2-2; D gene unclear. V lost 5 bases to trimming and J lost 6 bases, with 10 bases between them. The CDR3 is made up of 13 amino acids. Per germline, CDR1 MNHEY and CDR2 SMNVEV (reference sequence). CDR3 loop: CASSLVAPGELFF. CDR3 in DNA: TGTGCCAGCAGTCTAGTTGCCCCCGGGGAGCTGTTTTTT.

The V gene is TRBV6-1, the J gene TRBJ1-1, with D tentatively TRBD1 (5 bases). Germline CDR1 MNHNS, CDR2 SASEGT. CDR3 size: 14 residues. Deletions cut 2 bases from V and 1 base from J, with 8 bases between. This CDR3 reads CASSEPTGNTEAFF. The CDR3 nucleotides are TGTGCCAGCAGTGAACCAACAGGGAACACTGAAGCTTTCTTT.

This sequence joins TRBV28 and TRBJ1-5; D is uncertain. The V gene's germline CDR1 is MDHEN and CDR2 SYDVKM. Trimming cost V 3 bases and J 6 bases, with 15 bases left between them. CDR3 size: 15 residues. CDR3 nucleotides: TGTGCCAGCAGTTTCGGGTCCCGAGGTGGTCAGCCCCAGCATTTT. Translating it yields CASSFGSRGGQPQHF.

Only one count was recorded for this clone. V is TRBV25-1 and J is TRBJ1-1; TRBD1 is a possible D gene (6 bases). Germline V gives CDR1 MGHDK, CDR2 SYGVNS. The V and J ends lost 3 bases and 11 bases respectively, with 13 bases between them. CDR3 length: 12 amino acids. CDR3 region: CASSDSTGRAFF. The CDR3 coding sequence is TGTGCCAGCAGTGATTCGACAGGAAGGGCTTTCTTT. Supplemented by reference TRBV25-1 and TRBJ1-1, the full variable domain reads EADIYQTPRYLVIGTGKKITLECSQTMGHDKMYWYQQDPGMELHLIHYSYGVNSTEKGDLSSESTVSRIRTEHFPLTLESARPSHTSQYLCASSDSTGRAFFGQGTRLTVV.

The CDR3 loop is CASSFSGNTIYF. DNA for the CDR3: TGTGCCAGCAGCTTTTCAGGAAACACCATATATTTT. The chain uses TRBV7-2 and TRBJ1-3; no clear D gene. Germline CDR1 SGHTA, CDR2 FQGNSA. CDR3 length: 12 residues. The V and J ends lost 3 bases and 4 bases respectively, with 4 bases between them.

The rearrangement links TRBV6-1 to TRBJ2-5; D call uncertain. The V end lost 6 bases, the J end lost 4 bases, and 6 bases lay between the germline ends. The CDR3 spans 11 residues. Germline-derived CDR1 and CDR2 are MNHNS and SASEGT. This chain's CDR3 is CASSAPETQYF. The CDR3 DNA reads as TGTGCCAGCAGCGCTCCAGAGACCCAGTACTTC.

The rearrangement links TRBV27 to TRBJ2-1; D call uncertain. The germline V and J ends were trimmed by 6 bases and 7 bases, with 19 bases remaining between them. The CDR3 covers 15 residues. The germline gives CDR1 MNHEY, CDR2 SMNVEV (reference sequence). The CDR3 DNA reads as TGTGCCAGCAGCCCCCGGACCTCGAATTGGAATGAGCAGTTCTTC. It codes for CASSPRTSNWNEQFF.

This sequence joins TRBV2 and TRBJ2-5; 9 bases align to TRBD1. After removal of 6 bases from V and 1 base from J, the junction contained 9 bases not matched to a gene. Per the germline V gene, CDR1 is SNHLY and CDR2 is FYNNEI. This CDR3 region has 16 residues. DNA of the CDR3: TGTGCCAGCAGGGATTTATGGGACAGGGCCCAAGAGACCCAGTACTTC. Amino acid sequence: CASRDLWDRAQETQYF. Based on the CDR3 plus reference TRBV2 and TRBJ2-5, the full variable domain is EPEVTQTPSHQVTQMGQEVILRCVPISNHLYFYWYRQILGQKVEFLVSFYNNEISEKSEIFDDQFSVERPDGSNFTLKIRSTKLEDSAMYFCASRDLWDRAQETQYFGPGTRLLVL.

The CDR3 loop reads CASNQRGGTGELFF. CDR3 nucleotide sequence: TGTGCCAGTAATCAGCGGGGGGGCACCGGGGAGCTGTTTTTT. The chain recombines TRBV19 with TRBJ2-2; 10 bases match TRBD2. There are 14 residues in the CDR3. Germline CDR1 LNHDA, CDR2 SQIVND (reference sequence). With 7 bases clipped from V and 4 bases from J, the junction kept 3 bases outside the gene matches.

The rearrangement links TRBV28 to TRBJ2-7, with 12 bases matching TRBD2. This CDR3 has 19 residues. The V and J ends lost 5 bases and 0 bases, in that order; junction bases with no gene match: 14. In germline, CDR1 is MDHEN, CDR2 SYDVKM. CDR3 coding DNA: TGTGCCAGCAGTCCCCCGGGACAAGGACTAGCGGGAAACTCCTACGAGCAGTACTTC. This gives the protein CASSPPGQGLAGNSYEQYF.

CDR3 residues: CASQEAKSNQPQHF. In DNA, the CDR3 is TGTGCCAGCCAGGAAGCGAAGAGCAATCAGCCCCAGCATTTT. This chain connects TRBV7-2 to TRBJ1-5; D unclear. Germline lookup yields CDR1 SGHTA and CDR2 FQGNSA. The CDR3 loop spans 14 amino acids. V was shortened by 8 bases and J by 1 base, with 12 bases between the two germline ends.

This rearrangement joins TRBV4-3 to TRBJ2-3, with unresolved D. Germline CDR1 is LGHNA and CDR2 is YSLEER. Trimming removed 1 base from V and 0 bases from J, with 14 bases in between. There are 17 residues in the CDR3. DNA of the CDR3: TGCGCCAGCAGCCAAGGGGGTGGGGTTCGTAGCACAGATACGCAGTATTTT. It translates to CASSQGGGVRSTDTQYF.

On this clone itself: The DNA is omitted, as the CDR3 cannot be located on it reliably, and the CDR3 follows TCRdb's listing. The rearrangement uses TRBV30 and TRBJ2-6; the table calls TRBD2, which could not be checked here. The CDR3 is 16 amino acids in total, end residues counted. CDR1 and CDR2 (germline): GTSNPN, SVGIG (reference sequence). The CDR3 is CAWSVQGTFGANVLTF.

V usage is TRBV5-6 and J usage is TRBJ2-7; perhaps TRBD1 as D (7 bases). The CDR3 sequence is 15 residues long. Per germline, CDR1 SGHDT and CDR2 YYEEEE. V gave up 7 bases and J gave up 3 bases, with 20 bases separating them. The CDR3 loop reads CASARGAGGSYEQYF. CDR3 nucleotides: TGTGCCAGCGCAAGAGGTGCAGGGGGGAGCTACGAGCAGTACTTC.

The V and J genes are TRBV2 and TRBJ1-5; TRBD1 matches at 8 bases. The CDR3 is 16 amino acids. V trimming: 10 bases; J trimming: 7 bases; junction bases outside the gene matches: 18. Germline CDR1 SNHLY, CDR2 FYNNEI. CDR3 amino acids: CATRRGDRISGQPQHF. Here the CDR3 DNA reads TGTGCCACCCGTAGGGGGGACAGGATTTCCGGGCAGCCCCAGCATTTT.

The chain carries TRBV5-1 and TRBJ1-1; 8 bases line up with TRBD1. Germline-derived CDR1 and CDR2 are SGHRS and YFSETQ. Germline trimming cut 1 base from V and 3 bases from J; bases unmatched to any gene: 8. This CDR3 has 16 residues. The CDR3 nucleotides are TGCGCCAGCAGCTTGTACGGTGGACAGGGAGACACTGAAGCTTTCTTT. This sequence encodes CASSLYGGQGDTEAFF.

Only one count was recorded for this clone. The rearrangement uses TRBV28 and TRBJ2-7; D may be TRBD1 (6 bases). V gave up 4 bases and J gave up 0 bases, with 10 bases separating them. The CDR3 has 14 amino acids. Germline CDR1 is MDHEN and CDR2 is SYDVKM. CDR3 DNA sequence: TGTGCCAGCAGTTCCGGGACACCCTCCTACGAGCAGTACTTC. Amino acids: CASSSGTPSYEQYF.

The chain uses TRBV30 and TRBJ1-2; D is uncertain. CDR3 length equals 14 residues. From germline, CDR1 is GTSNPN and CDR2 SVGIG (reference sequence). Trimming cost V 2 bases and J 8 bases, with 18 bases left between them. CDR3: CAWSFDLGEGGYTF. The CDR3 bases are TGTGCCTGGAGTTTCGATCTGGGTGAAGGGGGCTACACCTTC.

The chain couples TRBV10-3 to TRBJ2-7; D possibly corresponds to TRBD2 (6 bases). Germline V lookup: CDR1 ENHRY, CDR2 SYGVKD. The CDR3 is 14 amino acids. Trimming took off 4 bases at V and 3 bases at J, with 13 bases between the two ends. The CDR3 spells CAISGDFGNYEQYF. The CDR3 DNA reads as TGTGCCATCAGTGGGGACTTCGGCAACTACGAGCAGTACTTC.